This TCR beta chain was sequenced in a study of beta chain features in type 1 diabetes. General study points: Type 1 diabetes patients had moderately but significantly shorter TCRB CDR3s in all four CD4+ subsets.

Expressed TCRB transcripts got sequenced, as all isolated RNA was reverse transcribed. Sequencing used immunoSEQ multiplex PCR; TCRdb keeps in-frame clones, though not all of them. This sample has hundreds of thousands of clones, with over 11% found just once. As regards this clone: No antigen is known for it.

Trimming stripped 0 bases from V and 0 bases from J, with 7 bases between. Germline CDR1 SGHTA, CDR2 FQGNSA. The CDR3 is 15 residues long. The chain combines TRBV7-2 with TRBJ2-3, with D hard to call. The sequence was obtained from a man between 18 and 35 years old with type 1 diabetes. The sample taken for sequencing was naive CD4+ T cells from blood. The CDR3 loop is CASSLAVPSTDTQYF. CDR3 DNA: TGTGCCAGCAGCTTAGCGGTACCTAGCACAGATACGCAGTATTTT.